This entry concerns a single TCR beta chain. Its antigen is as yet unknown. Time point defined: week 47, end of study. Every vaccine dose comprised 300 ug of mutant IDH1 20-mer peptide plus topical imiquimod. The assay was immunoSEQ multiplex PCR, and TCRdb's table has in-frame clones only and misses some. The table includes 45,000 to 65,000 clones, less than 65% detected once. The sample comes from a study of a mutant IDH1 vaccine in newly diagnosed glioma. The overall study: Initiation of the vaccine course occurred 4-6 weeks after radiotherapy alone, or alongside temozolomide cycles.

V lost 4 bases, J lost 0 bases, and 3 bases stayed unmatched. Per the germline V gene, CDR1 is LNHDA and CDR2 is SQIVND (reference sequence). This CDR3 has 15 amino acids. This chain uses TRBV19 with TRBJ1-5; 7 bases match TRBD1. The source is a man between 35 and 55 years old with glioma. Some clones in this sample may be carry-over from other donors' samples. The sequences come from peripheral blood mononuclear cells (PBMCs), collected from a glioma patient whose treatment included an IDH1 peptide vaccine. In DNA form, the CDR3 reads TGTGCCAGTAGTACCGGACAGGTTAGCAATCAGCCCCAGCATTTT. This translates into CASSTGQVSNQPQHF.